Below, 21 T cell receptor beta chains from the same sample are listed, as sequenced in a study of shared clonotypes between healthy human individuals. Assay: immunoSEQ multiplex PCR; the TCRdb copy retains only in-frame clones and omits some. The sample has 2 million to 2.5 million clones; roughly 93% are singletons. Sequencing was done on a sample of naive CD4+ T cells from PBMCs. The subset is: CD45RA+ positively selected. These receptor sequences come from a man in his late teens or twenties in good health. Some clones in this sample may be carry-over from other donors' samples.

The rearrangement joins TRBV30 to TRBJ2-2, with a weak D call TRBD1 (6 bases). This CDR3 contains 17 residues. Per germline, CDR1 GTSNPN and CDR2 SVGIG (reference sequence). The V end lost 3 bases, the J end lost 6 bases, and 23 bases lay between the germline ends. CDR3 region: CAWRRPQGPPGAGELFF. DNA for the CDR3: TGTGCCTGGAGACGGCCGCAGGGGCCCCCGGGCGCCGGGGAGCTGTTTTTT.

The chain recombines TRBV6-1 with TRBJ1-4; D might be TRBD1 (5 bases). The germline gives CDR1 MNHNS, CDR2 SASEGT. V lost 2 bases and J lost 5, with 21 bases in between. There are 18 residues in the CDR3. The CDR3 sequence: CASSESYLTAFLNEKLFF. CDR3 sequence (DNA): TGTGCCAGCAGTGAAAGCTATTTGACAGCTTTCCTCAATGAAAAACTGTTTTTT.

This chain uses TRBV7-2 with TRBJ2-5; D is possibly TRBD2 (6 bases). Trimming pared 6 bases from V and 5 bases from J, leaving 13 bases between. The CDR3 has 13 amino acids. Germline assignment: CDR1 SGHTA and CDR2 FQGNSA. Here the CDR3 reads CASSGDFGETQYF. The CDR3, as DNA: TGTGCCAGCAGTGGGGACTTTGGGGAGACCCAGTACTTC.

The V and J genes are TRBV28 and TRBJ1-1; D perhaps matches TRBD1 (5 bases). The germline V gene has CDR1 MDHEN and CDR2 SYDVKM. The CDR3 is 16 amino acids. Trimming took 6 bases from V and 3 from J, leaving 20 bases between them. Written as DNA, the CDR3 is TGTGCCAGCAGGAGTTTAAACTCCGACAGCTACACTGAAGCTTTCTTT. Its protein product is CASRSLNSDSYTEAFF.

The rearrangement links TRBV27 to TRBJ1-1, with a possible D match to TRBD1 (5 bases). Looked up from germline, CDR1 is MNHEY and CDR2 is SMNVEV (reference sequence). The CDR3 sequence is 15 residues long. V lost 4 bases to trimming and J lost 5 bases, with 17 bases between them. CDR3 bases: TGTGCCAGCAGTTCCTTTAACGCGGGGCAAACTGAAGCTTTCTTT. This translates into CASSSFNAGQTEAFF.

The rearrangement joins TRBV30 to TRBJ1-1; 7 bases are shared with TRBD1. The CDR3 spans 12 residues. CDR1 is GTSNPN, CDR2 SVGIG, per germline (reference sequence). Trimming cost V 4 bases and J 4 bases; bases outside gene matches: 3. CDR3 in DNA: TGTGCCTGGACAGGGGGTGGCACTGAAGCTTTCTTT. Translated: CAWTGGGTEAFF.

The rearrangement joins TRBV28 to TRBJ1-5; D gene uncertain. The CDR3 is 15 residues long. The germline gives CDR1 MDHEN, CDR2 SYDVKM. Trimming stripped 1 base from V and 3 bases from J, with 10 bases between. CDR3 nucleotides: TGTGCCAGCAGTTTATTAGGCAGCCACAATCAGCCCCAGCATTTT. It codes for CASSLLGSHNQPQHF. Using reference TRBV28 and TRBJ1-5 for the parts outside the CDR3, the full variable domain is DVKVTQSSRYLVKRTGEKVFLECVQDMDHENMFWYRQDPGLGLRLIYFSYDVKMKEKGDIPEGYSVSREKKERFSLILESASTNQTSMYLCASSLLGSHNQPQHFGDGTRLSIL.

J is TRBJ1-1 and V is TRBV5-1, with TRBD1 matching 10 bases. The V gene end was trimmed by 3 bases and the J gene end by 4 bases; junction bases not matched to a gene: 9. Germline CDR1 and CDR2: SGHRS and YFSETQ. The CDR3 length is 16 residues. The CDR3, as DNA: TGCGCCAGCAGCTGGGCCGGGACAGGGGATGGCACTGAAGCTTTCTTT. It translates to CASSWAGTGDGTEAFF.

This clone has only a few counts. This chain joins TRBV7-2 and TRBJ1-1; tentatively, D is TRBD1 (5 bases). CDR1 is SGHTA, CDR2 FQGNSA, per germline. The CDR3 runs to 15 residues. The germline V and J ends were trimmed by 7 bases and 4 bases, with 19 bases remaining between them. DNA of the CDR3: TGTGCCAGCATCCTGACCCCACTGGGGGGCACTGAAGCTTTCTTT. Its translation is CASILTPLGGTEAFF.

The CDR3 region has the DNA TGTGCCAGCAGCTTGAGCGGGAGGGTCCTATTAATTCCAGAGCTGTTTTTT. This translates into CASSLSGRVLLIPELFF. The chain links TRBV5-6 to TRBJ2-2, with 10 bases lining up with TRBD2. There are 17 residues in the CDR3. Germline assignment: CDR1 SGHDT and CDR2 YYEEEE. V shed 1 base and J 11 bases; nucleotides not matched to a gene: 14.

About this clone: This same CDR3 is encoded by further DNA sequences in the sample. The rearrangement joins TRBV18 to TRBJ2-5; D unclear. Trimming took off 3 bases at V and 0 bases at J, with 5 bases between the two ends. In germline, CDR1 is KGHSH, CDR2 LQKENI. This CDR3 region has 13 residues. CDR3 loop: CASSPGYQETQYF. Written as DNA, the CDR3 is TGTGCCAGCTCACCCGGCTACCAAGAGACCCAGTACTTC.

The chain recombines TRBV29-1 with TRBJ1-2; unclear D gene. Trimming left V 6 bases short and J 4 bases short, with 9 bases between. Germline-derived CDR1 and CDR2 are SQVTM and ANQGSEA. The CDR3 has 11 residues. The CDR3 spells CSVRTFYGYTF. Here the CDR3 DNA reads TGCAGCGTGCGGACTTTCTATGGCTACACCTTC. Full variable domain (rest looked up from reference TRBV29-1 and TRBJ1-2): SAVISQKPSRDICQRGTSLTIQCQVDSQVTMMFWYRQQPGQSLTLIATANQGSEATYESGFVIDKFPISRPNLTFSTLTVSNMSPEDSSIYLCSVRTFYGYTFGSGTRLTVV.

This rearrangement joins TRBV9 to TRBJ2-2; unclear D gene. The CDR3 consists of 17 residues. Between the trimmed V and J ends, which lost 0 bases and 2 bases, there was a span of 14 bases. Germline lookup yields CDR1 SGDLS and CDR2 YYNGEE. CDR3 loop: CASSVANLVSNTGELFF. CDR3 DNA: TGTGCCAGCAGCGTAGCTAATCTCGTCAGTAACACCGGGGAGCTGTTTTTT.

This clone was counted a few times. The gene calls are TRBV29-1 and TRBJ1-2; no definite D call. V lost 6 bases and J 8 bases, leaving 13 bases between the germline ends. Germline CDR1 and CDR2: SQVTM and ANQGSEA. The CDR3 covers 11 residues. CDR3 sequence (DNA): TGCAGCGTGGGAGGGTCGAAGGGCTACACCTTC. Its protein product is CSVGGSKGYTF.

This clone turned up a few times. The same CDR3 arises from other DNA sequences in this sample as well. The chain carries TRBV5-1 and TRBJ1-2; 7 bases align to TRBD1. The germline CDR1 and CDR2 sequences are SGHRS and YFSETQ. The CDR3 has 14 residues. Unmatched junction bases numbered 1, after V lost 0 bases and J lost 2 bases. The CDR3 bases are TGCGCCAGCAGCTTGGGGGACAGAAACTATGGCTACACCTTC. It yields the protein CASSLGDRNYGYTF.

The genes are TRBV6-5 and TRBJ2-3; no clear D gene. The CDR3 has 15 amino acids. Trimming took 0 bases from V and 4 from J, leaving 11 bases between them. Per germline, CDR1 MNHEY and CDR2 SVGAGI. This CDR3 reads CASSYSGSKADTQYF. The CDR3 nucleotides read TGTGCCAGCAGTTACTCGGGCTCAAAGGCAGATACGCAGTATTTT.

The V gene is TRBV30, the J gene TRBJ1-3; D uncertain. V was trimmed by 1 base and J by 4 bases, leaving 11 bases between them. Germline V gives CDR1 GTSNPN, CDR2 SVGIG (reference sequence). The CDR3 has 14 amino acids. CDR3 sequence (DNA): TGTGCCTGGAGTGCTTCCCTGACAGGAAACACCATATATTTT. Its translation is CAWSASLTGNTIYF.

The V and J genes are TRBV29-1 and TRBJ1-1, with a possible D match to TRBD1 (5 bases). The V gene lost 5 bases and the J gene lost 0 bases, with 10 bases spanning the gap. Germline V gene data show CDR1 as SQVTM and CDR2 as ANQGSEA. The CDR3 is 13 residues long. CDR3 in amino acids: CSVTGKLNTEAFF. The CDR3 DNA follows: TGCAGCGTTACAGGCAAACTGAACACTGAAGCTTTCTTT.

The CDR3, as DNA: TGTGCCAGCTCACCAGGACAGGGGCTAATATCCGGGGAGCTGTTTTTT. It specifies CASSPGQGLISGELFF. The chain combines TRBV18 with TRBJ2-2; 9 bases match TRBD1. The germline CDR1 and CDR2 sequences are KGHSH and LQKENI. The CDR3 is 16 residues long. The V and J ends lost 2 bases and 6 bases, in that order; junction bases with no gene match: 7. The complete variable domain, with remaining parts taken from reference TRBV18 and TRBJ2-2, reads NAGVMQNPRHLVRRRGQEARLRCSPMKGHSHVYWYRQLPEEGLKFMVYLQKENIIDESGMPKERFSAEFPKEGPSILRIQQVVRGDSAAYFCASSPGQGLISGELFFGEGSRLTVL.

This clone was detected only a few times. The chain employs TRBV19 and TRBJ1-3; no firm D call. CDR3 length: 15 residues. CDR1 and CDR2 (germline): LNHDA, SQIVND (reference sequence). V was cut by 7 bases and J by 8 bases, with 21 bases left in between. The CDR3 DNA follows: TGTGCCAGTACCAACCCGCGAGGGAATTGGGACACCATATATTTT. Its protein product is CASTNPRGNWDTIYF.

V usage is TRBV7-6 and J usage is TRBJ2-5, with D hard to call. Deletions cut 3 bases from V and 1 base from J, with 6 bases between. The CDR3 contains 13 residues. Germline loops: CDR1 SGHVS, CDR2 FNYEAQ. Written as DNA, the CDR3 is TGTGCCAGCAGCTTCCTGGGCCAAGAGACCCAGTACTTC. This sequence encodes CASSFLGQETQYF. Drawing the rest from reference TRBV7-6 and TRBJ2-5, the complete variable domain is GAGVSQSPRYKVTKRGQDVALRCDPISGHVSLYWYRQALGQGPEFLTYFNYEAQQDKSGLPNDRFSAERPEGSISTLTIQRTEQRDSAMYRCASSFLGQETQYFGPGTRLLVL.